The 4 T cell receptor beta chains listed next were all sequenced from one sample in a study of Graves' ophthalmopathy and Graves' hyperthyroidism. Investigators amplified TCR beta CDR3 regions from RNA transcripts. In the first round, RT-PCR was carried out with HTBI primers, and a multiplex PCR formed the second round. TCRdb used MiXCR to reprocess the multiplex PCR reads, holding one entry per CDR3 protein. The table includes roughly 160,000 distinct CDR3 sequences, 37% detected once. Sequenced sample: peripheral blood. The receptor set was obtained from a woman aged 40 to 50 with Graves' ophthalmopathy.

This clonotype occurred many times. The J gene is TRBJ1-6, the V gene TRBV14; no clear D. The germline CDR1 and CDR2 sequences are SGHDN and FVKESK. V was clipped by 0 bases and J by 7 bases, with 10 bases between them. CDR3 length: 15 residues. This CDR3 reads CASSQEGNWNSPLHF. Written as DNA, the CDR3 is TGTGCCAGCAGCCAAGAGGGGAATTGGAATTCACCCCTCCACTTT.

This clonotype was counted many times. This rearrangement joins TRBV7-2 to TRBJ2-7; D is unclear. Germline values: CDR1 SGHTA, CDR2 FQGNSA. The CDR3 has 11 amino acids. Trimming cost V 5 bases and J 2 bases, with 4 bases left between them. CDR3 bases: TGTGCCAGCAGCAATGCCTACGAGCAGTACTTC. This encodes CASSNAYEQYF.

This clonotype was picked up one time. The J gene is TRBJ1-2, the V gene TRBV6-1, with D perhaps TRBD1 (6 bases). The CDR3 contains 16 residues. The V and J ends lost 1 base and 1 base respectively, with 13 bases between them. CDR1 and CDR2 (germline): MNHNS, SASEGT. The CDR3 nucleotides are TGTGCCAGCAGTGAAGTCACAGGGCGGCGTAACTATGGCTACACCTTC. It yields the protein CASSEVTGRRNYGYTF.

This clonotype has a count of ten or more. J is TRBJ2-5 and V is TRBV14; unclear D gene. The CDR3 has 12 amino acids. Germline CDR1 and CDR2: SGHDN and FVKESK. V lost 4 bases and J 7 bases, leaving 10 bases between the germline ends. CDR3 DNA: TGTGCCAGCAGCCCCTCGTGGGGGACCCAGTACTTC. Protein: CASSPSWGTQYF.